This TCR beta chain was identified during a study of T cell responses to AZD1222 COVID-19 vaccine. Study findings and constraints: After two AZD1222 doses, spike-specific TCR breadth and depth rose versus day 0.

Only in-frame clones appear in the TCRdb table, and some are missing; sequencing was by immunoSEQ multiplex PCR. The sample shows 150,000 to 190,000 clones, less than 95% of them seen only once. A word on this clone: Its target is unknown.

This receptor was identified in an adult in good health. The material sequenced was peripheral blood, taken on day 0 of AZD1222 vaccination.

CDR3 in amino acids: CASSQVNMGLTDTQYF. In DNA, the CDR3 is TGCGCCAGCAGCCAAGTAAATATGGGGCTCACAGATACGCAGTATTTT. This chain links TRBV4-1 with TRBJ2-3, with TRBD1 as a possible D gene (5 bases). The V end was cut by 1 base, the J end by 2 bases, with 13 bases between. There are 16 residues in the CDR3. Germline V gene lookup returns CDR1 MGHRA and CDR2 YSYEKL.